This T cell receptor beta chain was sequenced in a study of T cell responses to AZD1222 COVID-19 vaccine. V lost 6 bases and J lost 2; bases outside the gene matches: 4. The CDR3 is 14 amino acids. Germline CDR1 LNHDA, CDR2 SQIVND (reference sequence). Generated by immunoSEQ multiplex PCR, the TCRdb table keeps only in-frame clones and is missing some. The sample carries 50,000 to 65,000 clones, roughly 87% recorded once. This chain connects TRBV19 to TRBJ2-7, with 10 positions matching TRBD1. The specimen comprised peripheral blood, sampled 28 days after the second AZD1222 dose. This receptor was taken from an adult who received the AZD1222 COVID-19 vaccine. The CDR3 nucleotides are TGTGCCAGTAGGCCGACAGGGGGCCCCTACGAGCAGTACTTC. Amino acids: CASRPTGGPYEQYF.